The 16 T cell receptor beta chains listed next were all sequenced from one sample in a study of T cells in localized non-small cell lung cancer. The assay was immunoSEQ multiplex PCR, and TCRdb's table has in-frame clones only and misses some. The data show about 92,000 clones, about nine tenths seen once. The sample was PBMCs, taken before any cancer treatment. Source of these receptors: a woman aged 35 to 75 with stage II squamous cell lung carcinoma.

This chain connects TRBV29-1 to TRBJ1-2; TRBD1 matches at 11 bases. The CDR3 loop spans 14 amino acids. The V segment lost 1 base and the J segment 7 bases; nucleotides outside the gene matches: 5. Germline CDR1 and CDR2: SQVTM and ANQGSEA. The CDR3 reads CSVEVGQGALGYTF. The DNA for the CDR3 is TGCAGCGTTGAAGTTGGACAGGGGGCGCTTGGCTACACCTTC. The full variable domain, in which reference TRBV29-1 and TRBJ1-2 provide the parts outside the CDR3, is SAVISQKPSRDICQRGTSLTIQCQVDSQVTMMFWYRQQPGQSLTLIATANQGSEATYESGFVIDKFPISRPNLTFSTLTVSNMSPEDSSIYLCSVEVGQGALGYTFGSGTRLTVV.

The V gene is TRBV9, the J gene TRBJ1-2; no clear D. The V end lost 5 bases, the J end lost 6 bases, and 5 bases lay between the germline ends. CDR1 and CDR2 (germline): SGDLS, YYNGEE. This CDR3 has 10 residues. Here the CDR3 DNA reads TGTGCCAGCAGTAGGAATGGCTACACCTTC. Translating gives CASSRNGYTF.

This clone appeared once. V usage is TRBV30 and J usage is TRBJ1-5; 8 nucleotides line up with TRBD1. Germline lookup yields CDR1 GTSNPN and CDR2 SVGIG (reference sequence). The CDR3 has 14 amino acids. J was trimmed by 7 bases and V by 3 bases; bases with no gene match: 8. The DNA for the CDR3 is TGTGCCTGGAGAGGTACAGGGGGGGGACAGCCCCAGCATTTT. This codes for CAWRGTGGGQPQHF.

The chain employs TRBV28 and TRBJ2-5; 8 bases match TRBD2. Germline-derived CDR1 and CDR2 are MDHEN and SYDVKM. This CDR3 spans 15 amino acids. V shed 6 bases, J shed 3 bases, and the junction held 9 bases outside the gene matches. The CDR3 bases are TGTGCCAGCAGAACTAGCGGAACCTTTAAAGAGACCCAGTACTTC. This encodes CASRTSGTFKETQYF.

The chain joins TRBV7-9 to TRBJ2-5; 8 positions agree with TRBD2. Trimming took 5 bases from V and 5 from J; bases not matched to a gene: 10. The germline CDR1 and CDR2 sequences are SEHNR and FQNEAQ (reference sequence). CDR3 length: 15 residues. The CDR3 region is CASSPPGLVSETQYF. Written as DNA, the CDR3 is TGTGCCAGCAGCCCGCCGGGACTAGTTTCGGAGACCCAGTACTTC.

The chain links TRBV20-1 to TRBJ2-7, with D possibly matching TRBD2 (5 bases). The CDR3 is 10 amino acids. V dropped 3 bases and J dropped 5 bases, with 5 bases sitting between them. The germline V gene encodes CDR1 DFQATT and CDR2 SNEGSKA (reference sequence). CDR3 sequence: CSASGNEQYF. CDR3 in DNA: TGCAGTGCTAGCGGGAACGAGCAGTACTTC.

The chain uses TRBV11-2 and TRBJ1-1; a weak D match, TRBD1 (5 bases). Germline-derived CDR1 and CDR2 are SGHAT and FQNNGV. There are 15 residues in the CDR3. The V gene lost 6 bases and the J gene lost 3 bases, with 17 bases spanning the gap. CDR3 region: CASRRLGAGDTEAFF. In DNA, the CDR3 is TGTGCCAGCAGGCGATTAGGGGCGGGGGACACTGAAGCTTTCTTT.

As concerns this clone: An end of the junction differs from the germline gene, which may be a read error. The DNA of the CDR3 is TGTGCCAGCAGATTGGGACCCTATAGCAATCAGCCCCAGCATTTT. It codes for CASRLGPYSNQPQHF. The V gene is TRBV5-8, the J gene TRBJ1-5, with D tentatively TRBD1 (5 bases). This CDR3 is built from 15 residues. Per the germline V gene, CDR1 is SGHTS and CDR2 is YDEGEE.

The chain is built from TRBV11-2 and TRBJ1-4, with no clear D. This CDR3 is built from 13 residues. CDR1 SGHAT and CDR2 FQNNGV come from the germline V gene. The V end was cut by 3 bases, the J end by 8 bases, with 10 bases between. The CDR3 sequence: CASSFGYREKLFF. Here the CDR3 DNA reads TGTGCCAGCAGCTTCGGCTATAGGGAAAAACTGTTTTTT.

The chain uses TRBV19 and TRBJ2-2, with TRBD1 as a possible D gene (5 bases). Looked up from germline, CDR1 is LNHDA and CDR2 is SQIVND (reference sequence). V gave up 5 bases and J gave up 5 bases, with 15 bases separating them. This CDR3 spans 15 amino acids. The CDR3 region is CASSRTTVTTGELFF. For the CDR3, the DNA is TGTGCCAGTAGTCGGACGACAGTTACTACCGGGGAGCTGTTTTTT.

The chain is built from TRBV2 and TRBJ1-5; tentatively, D is TRBD1 (5 bases). The CDR3 runs 14 residues. V lost 5 bases and J 5 bases, leaving 13 bases between the germline ends. In germline, CDR1 is SNHLY, CDR2 FYNNEI. The CDR3 protein is CASSTRGRDQPQHF. CDR3 DNA sequence: TGTGCCAGCAGTACCCGGGGCCGAGATCAGCCCCAGCATTTT.

The gene calls are TRBV4-1 and TRBJ2-2; TRBD2 matches 7 bases. There are 16 residues in the CDR3. CDR1 is MGHRA, CDR2 YSYEKL, per germline. The trim removed 1 base at V and 5 bases at J, leaving 7 bases unmatched. DNA for the CDR3: TGCGCCAGCAGCCAAGCGGACCGGGGAGGGACCGGGGAGCTGTTTTTT. It is translated as CASSQADRGGTGELFF.

The chain combines TRBV19 with TRBJ2-7, with 10 bases fitting TRBD1. CDR1 and CDR2 from the germline V gene are LNHDA and SQIVND (reference sequence). CDR3 size: 16 residues. V lost 3 bases, J lost 0 bases, and 5 bases stayed unmatched. The CDR3 nucleotides are TGTGCCAGTAGTATCTCGGGACAGGGGACCTCCTACGAGCAGTACTTC. Translating gives CASSISGQGTSYEQYF.

The genes are TRBV12-2 and TRBJ2-2; TRBD2 is the table's D call and was not checked against the DNA. TRBV12-2 is noted as a pseudogene. This CDR3 region has 16 residues. CDR3 in DNA: TGTGCAAGTCGCTTACTTCCACTAACGAACACCGGGGAGCTGTTTTTT. It codes for CASRLLPLTNTGELFF.

This clone was recorded a few times. The chain is built from TRBV7-9 and TRBJ2-7, with 9 bases fitting TRBD1. This CDR3 spans 15 amino acids. Trimming at V came to 1 base and at J to 5 bases, leaving 6 bases not matched to a gene. The germline CDR1 and CDR2 sequences are SEHNR and FQNEAQ (reference sequence). The CDR3 DNA is TGTGCCAGCAGCTTAGGGGGACAGGGTAAACACGAGCAGTACTTC. Its protein product is CASSLGGQGKHEQYF.

This clone appeared a single time. The chain employs TRBV27 and TRBJ1-6, with TRBD1 identical over 9 bases. The CDR3 is made up of 15 amino acids. J gave up 6 bases and V 5 bases, and 5 bases lay outside the gene matches. CDR1 and CDR2 from the germline V gene are MNHEY and SMNVEV (reference sequence). The CDR3 is CASSPRDRANSPLHF. CDR3 bases: TGTGCCAGCAGTCCCCGGGACAGGGCTAATTCACCCCTCCACTTT.